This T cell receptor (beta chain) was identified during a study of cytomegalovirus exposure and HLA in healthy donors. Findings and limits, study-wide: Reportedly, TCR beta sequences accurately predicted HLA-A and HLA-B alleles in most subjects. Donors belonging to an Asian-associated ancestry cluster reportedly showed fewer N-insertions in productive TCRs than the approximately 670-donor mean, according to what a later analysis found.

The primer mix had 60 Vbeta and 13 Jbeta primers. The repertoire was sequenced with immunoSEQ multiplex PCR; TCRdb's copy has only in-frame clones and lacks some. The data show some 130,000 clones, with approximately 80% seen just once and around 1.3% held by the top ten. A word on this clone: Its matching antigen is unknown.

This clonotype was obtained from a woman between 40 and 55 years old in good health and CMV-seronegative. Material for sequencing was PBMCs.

The CDR3 region has the DNA TGCGCCAGCAGCCCCCTGGGGCTGACCAATCAGCCCCAGCATTTT. This sequence encodes CASSPLGLTNQPQHF. The chain combines TRBV4-1 with TRBJ1-5, with D perhaps matching TRBD1 (5 bases). V was clipped by 4 bases and J by 3 bases, with 13 bases between them. CDR3 length: 15 amino acids. Germline CDR1 and CDR2: MGHRA and YSYEKL.